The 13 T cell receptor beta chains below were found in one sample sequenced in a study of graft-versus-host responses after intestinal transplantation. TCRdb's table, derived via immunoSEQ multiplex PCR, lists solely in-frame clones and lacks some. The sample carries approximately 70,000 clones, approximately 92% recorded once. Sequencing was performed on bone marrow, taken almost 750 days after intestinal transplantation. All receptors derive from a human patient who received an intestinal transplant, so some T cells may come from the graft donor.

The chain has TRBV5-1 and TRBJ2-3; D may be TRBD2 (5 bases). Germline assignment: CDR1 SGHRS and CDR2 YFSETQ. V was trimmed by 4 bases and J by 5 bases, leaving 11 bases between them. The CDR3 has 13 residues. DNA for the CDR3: TGCGCCAGCAGCCGGGAAACCGGAGATACGCAGTATTTT. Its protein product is CASSRETGDTQYF.

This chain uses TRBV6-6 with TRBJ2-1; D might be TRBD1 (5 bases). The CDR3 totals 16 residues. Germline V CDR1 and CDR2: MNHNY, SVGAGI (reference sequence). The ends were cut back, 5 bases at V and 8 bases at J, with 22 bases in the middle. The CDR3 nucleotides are TGTGCCAGCAGTGTCCCAGGGTTGGGGCTTGGTGATGAGCAGTTCTTC. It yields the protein CASSVPGLGLGDEQFF.

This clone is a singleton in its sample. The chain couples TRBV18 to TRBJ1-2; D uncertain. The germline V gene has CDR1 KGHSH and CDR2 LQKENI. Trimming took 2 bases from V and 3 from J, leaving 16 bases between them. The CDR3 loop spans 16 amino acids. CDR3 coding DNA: TGTGCCAGCTCACCATTCGACCCTTCCCTTGACTATGGCTACACCTTC. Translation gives CASSPFDPSLDYGYTF.

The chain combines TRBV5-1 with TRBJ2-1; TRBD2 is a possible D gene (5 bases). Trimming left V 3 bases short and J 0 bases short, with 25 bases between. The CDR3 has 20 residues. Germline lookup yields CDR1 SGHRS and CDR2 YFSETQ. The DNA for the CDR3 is TGCGCCAGCAGCTGGAACCAACTAGGGTCCTCTGGGAGCTCCTACAATGAGCAGTTCTTC. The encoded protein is CASSWNQLGSSGSSYNEQFF.

As DNA, the CDR3 is TGTGCCAGCAGTAAAGCGGGGATCATATACAATGAGCAGTTCTTC. Encoded protein: CASSKAGIIYNEQFF. The rearrangement joins TRBV25-1 to TRBJ2-1, with 7 bases identical to TRBD2. The V and J ends lost 5 bases and 4 bases, in that order; junction bases with no gene match: 8. This CDR3 contains 15 residues. In germline, CDR1 is MGHDK, CDR2 SYGVNS.

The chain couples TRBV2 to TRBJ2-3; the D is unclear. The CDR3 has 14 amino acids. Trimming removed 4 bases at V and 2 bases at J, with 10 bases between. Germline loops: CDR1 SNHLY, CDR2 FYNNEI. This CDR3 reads CASSVSSNTDTQYF. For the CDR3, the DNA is TGTGCCAGCAGTGTGTCGTCCAACACAGATACGCAGTATTTT.

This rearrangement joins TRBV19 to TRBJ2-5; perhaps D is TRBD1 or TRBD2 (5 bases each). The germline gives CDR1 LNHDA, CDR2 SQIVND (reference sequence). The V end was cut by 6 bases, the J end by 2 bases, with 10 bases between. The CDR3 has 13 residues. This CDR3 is CASRGTFQETQYF. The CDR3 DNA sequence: TGTGCCAGTAGAGGGACCTTTCAAGAGACCCAGTACTTC.

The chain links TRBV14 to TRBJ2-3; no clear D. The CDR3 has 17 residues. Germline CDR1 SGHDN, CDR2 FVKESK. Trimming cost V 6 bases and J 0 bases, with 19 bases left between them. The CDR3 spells CASRKLNARKSTDTQYF. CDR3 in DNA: TGTGCCAGCAGGAAATTAAACGCCCGGAAAAGCACAGATACGCAGTATTTT.

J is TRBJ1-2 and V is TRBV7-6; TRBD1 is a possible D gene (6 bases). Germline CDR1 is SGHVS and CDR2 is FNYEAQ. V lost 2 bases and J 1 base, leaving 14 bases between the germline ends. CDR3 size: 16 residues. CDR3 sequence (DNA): TGTGCCAGCAGCTTAACCGGACAGCATATTAACTATGGCTACACCTTC. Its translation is CASSLTGQHINYGYTF. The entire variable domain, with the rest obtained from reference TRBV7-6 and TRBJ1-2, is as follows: GAGVSQSPRYKVTKRGQDVALRCDPISGHVSLYWYRQALGQGPEFLTYFNYEAQQDKSGLPNDRFSAERPEGSISTLTIQRTEQRDSAMYRCASSLTGQHINYGYTFGSGTRLTVV.

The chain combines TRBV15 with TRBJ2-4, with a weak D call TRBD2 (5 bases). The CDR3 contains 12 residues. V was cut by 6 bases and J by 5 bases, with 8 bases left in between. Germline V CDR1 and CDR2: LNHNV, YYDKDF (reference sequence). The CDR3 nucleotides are TGTGCCACCAGTGCAGCGGAAAACATTCAGTACTTC. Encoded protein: CATSAAENIQYF.

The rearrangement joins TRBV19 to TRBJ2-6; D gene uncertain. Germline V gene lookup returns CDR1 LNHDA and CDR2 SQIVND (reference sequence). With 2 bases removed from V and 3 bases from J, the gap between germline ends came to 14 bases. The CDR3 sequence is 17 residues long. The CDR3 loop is CASSITAAFDGANVLTF. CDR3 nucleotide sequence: TGTGCCAGTAGTATAACGGCCGCTTTCGATGGGGCCAACGTCCTGACTTTC.

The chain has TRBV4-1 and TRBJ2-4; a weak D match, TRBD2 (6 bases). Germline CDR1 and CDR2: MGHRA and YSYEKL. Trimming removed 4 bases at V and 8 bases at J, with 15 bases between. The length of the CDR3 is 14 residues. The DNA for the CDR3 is TGCGCCAGCAGCCCCGTAGTGGAGGGGTACATTCAGTACTTC. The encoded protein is CASSPVVEGYIQYF.

The CDR3 reads CASKRAGGLKNEQYF. CDR3 sequence (DNA): TGTGCCAGCAAGAGGGCGGGAGGGCTCAAGAACGAGCAGTACTTC. V is TRBV6-5 and J is TRBJ2-7, with 9 bases lining up with TRBD2. CDR3 length: 15 amino acids. Trimming removed 7 bases from V and 5 bases from J; junction bases left unmatched: 12. The germline CDR1 and CDR2 sequences are MNHEY and SVGAGI.